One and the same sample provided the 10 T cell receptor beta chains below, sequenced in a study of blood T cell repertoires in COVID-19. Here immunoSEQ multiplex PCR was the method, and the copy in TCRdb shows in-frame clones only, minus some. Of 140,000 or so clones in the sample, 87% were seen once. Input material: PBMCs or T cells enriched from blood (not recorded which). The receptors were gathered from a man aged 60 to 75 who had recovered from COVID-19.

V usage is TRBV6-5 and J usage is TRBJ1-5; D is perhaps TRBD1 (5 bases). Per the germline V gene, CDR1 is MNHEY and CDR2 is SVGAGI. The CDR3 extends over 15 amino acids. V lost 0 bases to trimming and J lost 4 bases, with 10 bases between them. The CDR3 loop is CASSYSGPVNQPQHF. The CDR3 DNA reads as TGTGCCAGCAGTTACTCGGGGCCCGTAAATCAGCCCCAGCATTTT.

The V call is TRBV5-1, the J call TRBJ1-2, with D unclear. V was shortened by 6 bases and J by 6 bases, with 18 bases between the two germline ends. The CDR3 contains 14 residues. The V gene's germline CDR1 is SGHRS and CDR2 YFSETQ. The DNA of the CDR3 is TGCGCCAGCACTCCCACATCCGGGAGCCATGGCTACACCTTC. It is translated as CASTPTSGSHGYTF. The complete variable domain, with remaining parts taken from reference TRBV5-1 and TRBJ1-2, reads KAGVTQTPRYLIKTRGQQVTLSCSPISGHRSVSWYQQTPGQGLQFLFEYFSETQRNKGNFPGRFSGRQFSNSRSEMNVSTLELGDSALYLCASTPTSGSHGYTFGSGTRLTVV.

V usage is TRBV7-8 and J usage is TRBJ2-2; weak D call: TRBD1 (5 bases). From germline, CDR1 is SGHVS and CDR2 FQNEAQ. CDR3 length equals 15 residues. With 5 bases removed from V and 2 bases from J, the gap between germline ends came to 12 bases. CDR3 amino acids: CASSPRTPNTGELFF. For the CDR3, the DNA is TGTGCCAGCAGCCCTCGGACACCCAACACCGGGGAGCTGTTTTTT.

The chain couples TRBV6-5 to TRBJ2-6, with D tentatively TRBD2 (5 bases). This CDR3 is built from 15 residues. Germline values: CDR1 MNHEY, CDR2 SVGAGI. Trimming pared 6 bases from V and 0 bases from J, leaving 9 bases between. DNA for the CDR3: TGTGCCAGCAGCTCGGGAAGCTCTGGGGCCAACGTCCTGACTTTC. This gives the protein CASSSGSSGANVLTF.

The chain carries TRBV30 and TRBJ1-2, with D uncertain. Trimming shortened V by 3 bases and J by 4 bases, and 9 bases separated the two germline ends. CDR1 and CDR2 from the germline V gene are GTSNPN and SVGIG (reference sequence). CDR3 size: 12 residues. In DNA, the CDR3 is TGTGCCTGGAGAAGGTACAGCTATGGCTACACCTTC. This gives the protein CAWRRYSYGYTF.

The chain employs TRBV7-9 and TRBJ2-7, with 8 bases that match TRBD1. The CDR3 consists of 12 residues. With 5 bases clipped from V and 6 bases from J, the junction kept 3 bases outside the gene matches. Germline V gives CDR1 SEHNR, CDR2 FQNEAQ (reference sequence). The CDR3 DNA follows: TGTGCCAGCAGCCTAGACAGGGGCGAGCAGTACTTC. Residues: CASSLDRGEQYF.

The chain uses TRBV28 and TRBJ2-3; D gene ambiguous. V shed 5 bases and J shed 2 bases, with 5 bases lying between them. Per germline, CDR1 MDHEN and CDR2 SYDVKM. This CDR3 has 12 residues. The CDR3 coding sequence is TGTGCCAGCAGTCCCATCACAGATACGCAGTATTTT. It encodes CASSPITDTQYF.

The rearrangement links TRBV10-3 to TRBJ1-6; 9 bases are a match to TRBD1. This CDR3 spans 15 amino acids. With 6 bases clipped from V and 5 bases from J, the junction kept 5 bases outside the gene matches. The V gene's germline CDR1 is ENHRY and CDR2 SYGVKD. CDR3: CAISGQGRNNSPLHF. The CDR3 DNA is TGTGCCATCAGCGGACAGGGGCGGAATAATTCACCCCTCCACTTT.

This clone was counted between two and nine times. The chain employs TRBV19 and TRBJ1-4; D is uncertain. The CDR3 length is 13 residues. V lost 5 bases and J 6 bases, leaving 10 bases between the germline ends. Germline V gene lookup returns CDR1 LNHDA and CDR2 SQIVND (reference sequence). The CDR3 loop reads CASSRGVDEKLFF. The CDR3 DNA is TGTGCCAGTAGTCGGGGTGTCGATGAAAAACTGTTTTTT.

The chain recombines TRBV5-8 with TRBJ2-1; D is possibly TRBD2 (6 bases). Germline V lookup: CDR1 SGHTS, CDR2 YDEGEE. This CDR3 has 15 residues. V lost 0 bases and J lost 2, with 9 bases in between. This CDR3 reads CASSLEEGTYNEQFF. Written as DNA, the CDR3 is TGTGCCAGCAGCTTGGAGGAGGGCACCTACAATGAGCAGTTCTTC.